The rows below give T cell receptor beta chains drawn from one sample of a study of CD8+CD57+ T cells in acquired aplastic anemia. TCRdb re-called the reads through MiXCR, storing one row per CDR3 protein. The table has about 180,000 distinct CDR3 sequences, roughly 50% seen once. The material sequenced was sorted CD4+, CD8+, or CD8+CD57+ T cells (not recorded which) from PBMCs. The receptors stem from a human donor with aplastic anemia. Both conserved end residues are part of each CDR3. D genes are given only for firm matches. The size entry is marked missing in some rows and otherwise reads once, few, many or a size class.

>many|NA|TRBV19|TRBJ1-1
CASSPRRGGNTEAFF
TGTGCCAGTAGTCCCCGACGAGGCGGGAACACTGAAGCTTTCTTT
>NA|TRBD2|TRBV2|TRBJ2-5
CASRRGGPSRETQYF
TGTGCCAGTAGGCGGGGGGGCCCCTCCCGGGAGACCCAGTACTTC
>NA|NA|TRBV15|TRBJ2-3
CATSRVRDGTDTQYF
TGTGCCACCAGCAGAGTCAGGGACGGAACAGATACGCAGTATTTT
>NA|NA|TRBV7-7|TRBJ2-5
CAGSFSRGETQYF
TGTGCTGGCAGCTTTTCGAGGGGGGAGACCCAGTACTTC
>NA|NA|TRBV29-1|TRBJ2-5
CSVEGRGGGIGAETQYF
TGCAGCGTTGAAGGGAGGGGAGGGGGGATCGGGGCAGAGACCCAGTACTTC
>many|NA|TRBV5-1|TRBJ2-3
CASSLGIFRGTDTQYF
TGCGCCAGCAGCTTGGGGATATTTCGGGGCACAGATACGCAGTATTTT
>NA|TRBD1|TRBV10-1|TRBJ2-7
CASRLDRDEQYF
TGCGCCAGCAGACTCGACAGGGACGAGCAGTACTTC
>NA|TRBD2|TRBV20-1|TRBJ2-3
CSAPLAGGGTDTQYF
TGCAGTGCTCCCTTAGCGGGAGGCGGCACAGATACGCAGTATTTT
>NA|NA|TRBV7-9|TRBJ2-5
CASSLQGRYGETQYF
TGTGCCAGCAGCTTACAGGGCAGATACGGGGAGACCCAGTACTTC
>once|TRBD2|TRBV19|TRBJ2-1
CASSIGSAGEQFF
TGTGCCAGTAGTATAGGGTCAGCGGGGGAGCAGTTCTTC
>many|NA|TRBV19|TRBJ1-2
CASSIDLGGYTF
TGTGCCAGTAGTATAGATCTAGGAGGCTACACCTTC
>NA|NA|TRBV20-1|TRBJ2-7
CSARDGSIGEQYF
TGCAGTGCTAGAGACGGGAGCATAGGCGAGCAGTACTTC
>NA|TRBD1|TRBV5-1|TRBJ1-5
CASTRGQAVNQPQHF
TGCGCCAGCACCAGGGGACAGGCCGTTAATCAGCCCCAGCATTTT
>many|TRBD1|TRBV20-1|TRBJ1-3
CSAREDRGDTIYF
TGCAGTGCTAGGGAGGACAGGGGGGACACCATATATTTT
>few|NA|TRBV10-2|TRBJ1-5
CASRGDGRNQPQHF
TGCGCCAGCAGAGGAGACGGGCGCAATCAGCCCCAGCATTTT
>many|NA|TRBV5-1|TRBJ2-2
CASSLSGELFF
TGCGCCAGCAGCTTGTCCGGGGAGCTGTTTTTT
>NA|TRBD2|TRBV7-9|TRBJ2-5
CASSLGLAGESQYF
TGTGCCAGCAGCTTAGGACTAGCGGGAGAGAGCCAGTACTTC
>NA|TRBD2|TRBV11-1|TRBJ2-1
CASSLASSGGVRDEQFF
TGTGCCAGCAGCTTAGCGTCTAGCGGGGGCGTAAGGGATGAGCAGTTCTTC
>few|TRBD1|TRBV7-2|TRBJ2-7
CASSQGTVSSYEQYF
TGTGCCAGCAGCCAAGGGACAGTGAGCTCCTACGAGCAGTACTTT
>NA|TRBD2|TRBV15|TRBJ2-1
CATSRDGSGGDEQFF
TGTGCCACCAGCAGAGACGGTAGCGGGGGAGATGAGCAGTTCTTC
>many|TRBD2|TRBV28|TRBJ2-3
CASLAGGPDTQYF
TGTGCCAGCCTAGCGGGAGGACCAGATACGCAGTATTTT
>many|TRBD2|TRBV9|TRBJ2-5
CASSTGTSGVETQYF
TGTGCCAGCAGCACTGGGACTAGCGGGGTAGAGACCCAGTACTTC
>NA|TRBD2|TRBV24-1|TRBJ2-1
CATVAGGRNNEQFF
TGTGCCACCGTAGCGGGGGGGCGGAACAATGAGCAGTTCTTC
>NA|NA|TRBV24-1|TRBJ1-4
CATSQGGGNEKLFF
TGTGCCACCAGTCAGGGAGGGGGTAATGAAAAACTGTTTTTT
>NA|NA|TRBV19|TRBJ1-1
CASSIAATTTEAFF
TGCGCCAGTAGTATAGCTGCAACGACGACTGAAGCTTTCTTT
>NA|NA|TRBV10-3|TRBJ1-2
CAISEPTSRQSYGYTF
TGTGCCATCAGTGAGCCAACCTCAAGACAGTCCTATGGCTACACCTTC
>few|NA|TRBV10-3|TRBJ2-7
CAISESVYLYEQYF
TGTGCCATCAGTGAGTCCGTATATCTCTACGAGCAGTACTTC
>few|NA|TRBV5-1|TRBJ2-4
CASSLGGIAKNIQYF
TGCGCCAGCAGCTTAGGGGGAATAGCCAAAAACATTCAGTACTTC
>NA|NA|TRBV28|TRBJ1-2
CASSLRQLLYGYTF
TGTGCCAGCAGTTTAAGACAGCTTCTCTATGGCTACACCTTC
>NA|NA|TRBV11-1|TRBJ2-1
CASARDQSLYNEQFF
TGTGCCAGTGCCAGAGATCAATCCCTCTACAATGAGCAGTTCTTC
>NA|NA|TRBV2|TRBJ2-5
CASSENGQSQETQYF
TGTGCCAGCAGTGAAAATGGGCAGTCCCAAGAGACCCAGTACTTC
>many|TRBD2|TRBV20-1|TRBJ2-5
CSARAGGETQYF
TGCAGTGCTAGAGCGGGAGGAGAGACCCAGTACTTC
>many|NA|TRBV7-2|TRBJ2-7
CASSLESGSTYEQYF
TGTGCCAGCAGCTTAGAGAGCGGTTCTACGTACGAGCAGTACTTC
>many|TRBD2|TRBV27|TRBJ2-7
CASSLGLAGSYEQYF
TGTGCCAGCAGTTTAGGACTAGCGGGTTCCTACGAGCAGTACTTC
>NA|NA|TRBV24-1|TRBJ2-3
CATSPSQHITQYF
TGTGCCACCAGTCCCTCCCAGCATATCACGCAGTATTTT
>NA|TRBD2|TRBV7-6|TRBJ2-5
CASSARGVTSGMALETQYF
TGTGCCAGCAGCGCGAGGGGGGTAACTAGCGGGATGGCCTTGGAGACCCAGTACTTC
>NA|TRBD1|TRBV25-1|TRBJ2-3
CASTIGTGGPDTQYF
TGTGCCAGCACCATCGGGACAGGGGGCCCAGATACGCAGTATTTT
>few|NA|TRBV7-2|TRBJ2-4
CASSLVGDFIRAKNIQYF
TGTGCCAGCAGCTTAGTGGGTGACTTTATCCGAGCCAAAAACATTCAGTACTTC
>many|NA|TRBV6-6|TRBJ1-3
CASSYSPSLSGNTIYF
TGTGCCAGCAGTTACTCGCCTTCCCTCTCTGGAAACACCATATATTTT
>many|TRBD1|TRBV10-3|TRBJ2-7
CAISGTGKGYEQYF
TGTGCCATCAGTGGGACAGGGAAGGGCTACGAGCAGTACTTC
>NA|TRBD1|TRBV2|TRBJ1-6
CASTYDRGDSPLHF
TGTGCCAGCACCTATGACAGGGGGGATTCACCCCTCCACTTT
>NA|NA|TRBV7-9|TRBJ1-5
CASPHRVSLQPQHF
TGTGCCAGCCCACACAGGGTGTCCCTTCAGCCCCAGCATTTT
>NA|TRBD1|TRBV5-4|TRBJ2-6
CASSADRAAGANVLTF
TGTGCCAGCAGCGCGGACAGGGCGGCTGGGGCCAACGTCCTGACTTTC
>many|TRBD1|TRBV18|TRBJ1-2
CASSGQGNYGYTF
TGTGCCAGCTCCGGACAGGGAAACTATGGCTACACCTTC
>NA|NA|TRBV20-1|TRBJ2-1
CSSERTYNEQSF
TGCAGCTCGGAGCGGACCTACAATGAGCAGTCCTTC
>NA|TRBD2|TRBV29-1|TRBJ2-7
CSVERLAGEAYEQYF
TGCAGCGTTGAGAGATTAGCGGGAGAAGCGTACGAGCAGTACTTC
>many|TRBD1|TRBV6-1|TRBJ2-1
CASRGQSSYNEQFF
TGTGCCAGCAGGGGACAGAGCTCCTACAATGAGCAGTTCTTC
>NA|NA|TRBV25-1|TRBJ2-3
CASSDGMGTSTDTQYF
TGTGCCAGCAGTGACGGGATGGGAACCTCCACAGATACGCAGTATTTT
>many|NA|TRBV6-1|TRBJ1-5
CASRDDNFSNQPQHF
TGTGCCAGCCGAGACGACAACTTTAGCAATCAGCCCCAGCATTTT
>many|NA|TRBV20-1|TRBJ1-2
CSARGAGSRYGYTF
TGCAGTGCTAGAGGGGCAGGGAGTCGGTATGGCTACACCTTC
>NA|NA|TRBV7-3|TRBJ2-5
CANSFQGGEETQYF
TGCGCCAACAGCTTCCAGGGGGGAGAAGAGACCCAGTACTTC
>few|NA|TRBV10-3|TRBJ1-1
CAISESAGTEAFF
TGTGCCATCAGTGAGTCGGCTGGGACTGAAGCTTTCTTT
>NA|TRBD1|TRBV28|TRBJ2-5
CASRRITGERETQYF
TGTGCCAGCAGACGAATTACAGGGGAACGAGAGACCCAGTACTTC
>NA|NA|TRBV6-2/TRBV6-3|TRBJ1-6
CASSVAWEPLHF
TGTGCCAGCAGTGTCGCATGGGAACCCCTCCACTTT
>few|TRBD1|TRBV2|TRBJ1-2
CASMFAGGYYGYTF
TGTGCCAGCATGTTTGCAGGGGGGTACTATGGCTACACCTTC
>NA|TRBD1|TRBV11-1|TRBJ2-7
CASSLGAGTGVYEQYF
TGTGCCAGCAGCTTAGGTGCCGGGACAGGAGTCTACGAGCAGTACTTC